The 18 T cell receptor beta chains given below trace back to one sample, sequenced in a study of tissue T cells after allogeneic stem cell transplantation. Some clones are missing from TCRdb's copy, which holds only in-frame ones; the method was immunoSEQ multiplex PCR. The sample lists more than 20,000 clones, 55% to 80% occurring once. The sequencing input was spleen. These receptors were taken from a female BALB/c mouse in good health. This strain's MHC haplotype is H2-d.

In regard to this clone: Gene and germline names: mouse. The read ends 1 residue before the CDR3 terminus; that terminus is restored from the germline J gene. The J gene is TRBJ1-1, the V gene TRBV19; 9 bases align to TRBD1. CDR1 FNHDT and CDR2 SITEND come from the germline V gene (reference sequence). This CDR3 comprises 11 residues. Trimming took 5 bases from V and 8 from J; bases not matched to a gene: 1. The sequenced CDR3 bases are TGTGCCAGCAGACAGGGGGCTGAAGTCTTC. Its protein is CASRQGAEVF. In full, the CDR3 is CASRQGAEVFF.

This clone turned up a few times. The genes are named according to mouse. The read gets to within 1 residue of the CDR3 end, and the germline J gene fills in the rest. The chain couples TRBV13-2 to TRBJ2-7; D perhaps matches TRBD1 (7 bases). CDR1 and CDR2 (germline): NNHNN, SYGAGS (reference sequence). This CDR3 has 13 residues. V was shortened by 0 bases and J by 8 bases, with 12 bases between the two germline ends. Here the CDR3 reads CASGDAGDRKQYF. CDR3 bases read: TGTGCCAGCGGTGATGCTGGGGACAGAAAACAGTAC.

Note on this clone: The gene names given are mouse names. The CDR3 is CASSDRVTEVFF. Incomplete CDR3 DNA: TGTGCCAGCAGCGACAGGGTCACAGAAGTCTTC. The V call is TRBV13-1, the J call TRBJ1-1, with 7 nucleotides matching TRBD1. The DNA ends 1 residue before the CDR3 does, and the rest of the CDR3 is filled in from the germline J gene. V was clipped by 5 bases and J by 4 bases; unmatched bases: 2. Per germline, CDR1 NSHNY and CDR2 SYGAGN. The CDR3 length is 12 residues.

On this clone: Mouse gene names and germline throughout. The CDR3 is cut off 1 residue early in the read; its end comes from the germline J gene. This chain connects TRBV13-1 to TRBJ2-7; TRBD2 matches at 10 bases. The CDR3 runs 15 residues. With V trimmed by 2 bases and J by 0 bases, 2 bases remained unmatched. The V gene's germline CDR1 is NSHNY and CDR2 SYGAGN. CDR3 in amino acids: CASSEGLGVSYEQYF. The CDR3 DNA, read in part, is TGTGCCAGCAGTGAAGGACTGGGGGTCTCCTATGAACAGTAC.

Points on this clone: Genes here carry mouse names. Read data end 1 residue before the CDR3 end; the end is taken from the germline J gene. The V gene is TRBV13-3, the J gene TRBJ2-5, with 8 bases aligning to TRBD1. The trim removed 5 bases at V and 6 bases at J, leaving 2 bases unmatched. Germline loops: CDR1 NNHDY, CDR2 SYVADS. The CDR3 spans 12 residues. CDR3 in amino acids: CASSYRGDTQYF. The sequenced part of the CDR3 DNA is TGTGCCAGCAGCTACAGGGGGGACACCCAGTAC.

On this clone: Genes and germline are mouse. Sequencing ends 1 residue short of the CDR3 end; the germline J gene provides the rest. The genes are TRBV1 and TRBJ1-3, with D hard to call. The CDR3 length is 15 residues. Germline lookup yields CDR1 NSQYPW and CDR2 LRSPGD (reference sequence). Trimming stripped 1 base from V and 0 bases from J, with 7 bases between. The sequenced part of the CDR3 DNA is TGCACCTGCAGTGCAGCGGGAGATTCTGGAAATACGCTCTAT. It encodes CTCSAAGDSGNTLY. The entire CDR3 is CTCSAAGDSGNTLYF.

As concerns this clone: Gene and germline names: mouse. The read gets to within 1 residue of the CDR3 end, and the germline J gene fills in the rest. The chain is built from TRBV13-1 and TRBJ2-5, with D possibly being TRBD1 or TRBD2 (5 bases each). The V gene's germline CDR1 is NSHNY and CDR2 SYGAGN. V dropped 2 bases and J dropped 0 bases, with 10 bases sitting between them. The CDR3 totals 15 residues. CDR3 DNA, as far as it was read: TGTGCCAGCAGTGACGCACGGGGGAACCAAGACACCCAGTAC. It specifies CASSDARGNQDTQY. The entire CDR3 protein is CASSDARGNQDTQYF.

Regarding this clone: The gene names here belong to mouse. The CDR3 end falls 1 residue outside the read, so it is completed with the germline J gene. V usage is TRBV13-3 and J usage is TRBJ2-7; D may correspond to TRBD1 or TRBD2 (6 bases each). This CDR3 has 14 residues. Per germline, CDR1 NNHDY and CDR2 SYVADS. V was cut by 0 bases and J by 0 bases, with 7 bases left in between. CDR3 region: CASSDEGGSYEQYF. CDR3 DNA (partial): TGTGCCAGCAGTGATGAGGGGGGCTCCTATGAACAGTAC.

Note on this clone: Germline and genes here are mouse. The read ends 1 residue early relative to the CDR3; the germline J gene fills the gap. The V gene is TRBV2, the J gene TRBJ1-4, with 11 bases identical to TRBD1. J gave up 7 bases and V 0 bases, and 4 bases lay outside the gene matches. From germline, CDR1 is LGHNA and CDR2 YSYQKL. This CDR3 spans 16 amino acids. Partial CDR3 DNA: TGTGCCAGCAGCCAAGATCCGGACAGGGGGCTCGAAAGATTATTT. Its protein is CASSQDPDRGLERLF. The whole CDR3 is CASSQDPDRGLERLFF.

Of note for this clone: All gene names here are mouse names. The read comes to an end 1 residue before the CDR3 does, leaving the germline J gene to fill in the end. J is TRBJ1-2 and V is TRBV5, with D unclear. Germline CDR1 is LGHNA and CDR2 is YNLKQL (reference sequence). Between the trimmed V and J ends, which lost 0 bases and 2 bases, there was a span of 7 bases. The CDR3 contains 14 residues. The sequenced CDR3 bases are TGTGCCAGCAGCCAAGATACGGGGAACTCCGACTACACC. The encoded protein is CASSQDTGNSDYT. The CDR3 reads in full as CASSQDTGNSDYTF.

As for this clone: The genes and germline here are from mouse. Read data end 1 residue before the CDR3 end; the end is taken from the germline J gene. The chain carries TRBV4 and TRBJ2-5, with TRBD2 matching 9 bases. The trim removed 5 bases at V and 2 bases at J, leaving 2 bases unmatched. Per germline, CDR1 LGHDT and CDR2 YNNKQL (reference sequence). The CDR3 extends over 14 amino acids. This CDR3 reads CASSRLGVQDTQYF. The DNA read from the CDR3 is TGTGCCAGCAGCCGACTGGGGGTCCAAGACACCCAGTAC.

In the case of this clone: The gene names given are mouse names. The read stops 1 residue short of the end of the CDR3; the missing end is completed from the germline J gene. The chain employs TRBV13-2 and TRBJ1-1; no firm D call. Germline V gene lookup returns CDR1 NNHNN and CDR2 SYGAGS (reference sequence). The V gene lost 2 bases and the J gene lost 0 bases, with 11 bases spanning the gap. This CDR3 contains 15 residues. CDR3 bases read: TGTGCCAGCGGTGAAAAGACAAACCCAAACACAGAAGTCTTC. It is translated as CASGEKTNPNTEVF. The complete CDR3 sequence is CASGEKTNPNTEVFF.

Concerning this clone: Mouse names are used for the genes. The read terminates 1 residue ahead of where the CDR3 ends, so the germline J gene completes it. The rearrangement joins TRBV1 to TRBJ2-1; 8 bases match TRBD1. Looked up from germline, CDR1 is NSQYPW and CDR2 is LRSPGD (reference sequence). The ends lost 1 base at V and 3 bases at J; junction bases unmatched: 5. The CDR3 loop spans 16 amino acids. CDR3 DNA (partial): TGCACCTGCAGTGCAGCCGAGACAGGGGTCTATGCTGAGCAGTTC. As protein: CTCSAAETGVYAEQF. From start to end, the CDR3 is CTCSAAETGVYAEQFF.

Comment on this clone: Mouse names are used for the genes. With the read ending 1 residue before the CDR3 end, the germline J gene is used to fill in that end. The chain is built from TRBV13-2 and TRBJ2-3, with D perhaps matching TRBD1 (6 bases). In germline, CDR1 is NNHNN, CDR2 SYGAGS (reference sequence). CDR3 length: 14 amino acids. V lost 0 bases to trimming and J lost 3 bases, with 8 bases between them. CDR3 protein: CASGDEQGAETLYF. CDR3 bases read: TGTGCCAGCGGTGATGAACAGGGAGCAGAAACGCTGTAT.

This clone was seen a single time. Gene names are mouse gene names. The read falls 1 residue short of the CDR3 end, and the missing part is taken from the germline J gene. This chain connects TRBV29 to TRBJ2-4; a possible D gene is TRBD1 (6 bases). This CDR3 contains 15 residues. Germline V lookup: CDR1 MSHET, CDR2 SYDVDS. The V end lost 4 bases, the J end lost 0 bases, and 11 bases lay between the germline ends. The sequenced CDR3 bases are TGTGCTAGCAGTTCCGGGACAACTAGTCAAAACACCTTGTAC. Its protein is CASSSGTTSQNTLY. The whole CDR3 protein is CASSSGTTSQNTLYF.

This clone was detected once. All gene names here are mouse names. The read is 1 residue too short to cover the CDR3 end, so that end is filled in from the germline J gene. The chain is built from TRBV20 and TRBJ1-6; D gene uncertain. TRBJ1-6 is an ORF for which the function is uncertain. V gave up 0 bases and J gave up 2 bases, with 5 bases separating them. Germline V gene lookup returns CDR1 GFQATS and CDR2 STVNSAI. The CDR3 covers 14 residues. This CDR3 is CGARDNAYNSPLYF. The part of the CDR3 DNA that was read is TGTGGTGCTAGGGACAATGCCTATAATTCGCCCCTCTAC.

On this clone: Gene names follow the mouse nomenclature. The CDR3 extends 1 residue past the end of the read, so its final part is completed from the germline J gene. V usage is TRBV1 and J usage is TRBJ2-1; D unclear. The CDR3 spans 11 residues. Germline CDR1 is NSQYPW and CDR2 is LRSPGD (reference sequence). Trimming shortened V by 0 bases and J by 6 bases, and 0 bases separated the two germline ends. The sequenced part of the CDR3 DNA is TGCACCTGCAGTGCAGATGCTGAGCAGTTC. It yields the protein CTCSADAEQF. The complete CDR3 reads CTCSADAEQFF. Variable domain in full (rest from reference TRBV1 and TRBJ2-1): VTLLEQNPRWRLVPRGQAVNLRCILKNSQYPWMSWYQQDLQKQLQWLFTLRSPGDKEVKSLPGADYLATRVTDTELRLQVANMSQGRTLYCTCSADAEQFFGPGTRLTVL.

Note on this clone: Gene names follow the mouse nomenclature. With the read ending 1 residue before the CDR3 end, the germline J gene is used to fill in that end. V gene TRBV29 combines with J gene TRBJ1-3, with D possibly TRBD1 on 6 matching bases. The CDR3 covers 15 residues. Germline V gene sequence: CDR1 MSHET, CDR2 SYDVDS. Trimming shortened V by 6 bases and J by 0 bases, and 12 bases separated the two germline ends. Here the CDR3 reads CASRGTSDSGNTLYF. CDR3 bases read: TGTGCTAGCAGGGGGACATCTGATTCTGGAAATACGCTCTAT.